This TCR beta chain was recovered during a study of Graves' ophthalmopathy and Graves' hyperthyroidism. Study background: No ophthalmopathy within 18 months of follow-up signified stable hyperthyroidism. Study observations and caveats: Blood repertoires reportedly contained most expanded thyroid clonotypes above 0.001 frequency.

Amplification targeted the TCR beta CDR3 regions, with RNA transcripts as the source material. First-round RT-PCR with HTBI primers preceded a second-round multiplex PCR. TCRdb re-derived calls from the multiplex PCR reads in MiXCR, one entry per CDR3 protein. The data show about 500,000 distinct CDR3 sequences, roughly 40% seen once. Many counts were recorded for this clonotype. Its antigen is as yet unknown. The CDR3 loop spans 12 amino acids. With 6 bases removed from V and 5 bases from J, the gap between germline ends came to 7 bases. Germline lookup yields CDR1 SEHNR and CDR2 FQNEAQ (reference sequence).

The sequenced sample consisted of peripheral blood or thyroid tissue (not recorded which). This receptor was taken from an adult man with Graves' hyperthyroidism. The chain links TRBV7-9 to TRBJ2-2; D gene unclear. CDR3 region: CASSLFTGELFF. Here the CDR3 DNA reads TGTGCCAGCAGTTTGTTTACCGGGGAGCTGTTTTTT.